A single sample gave rise to the 15 T cell receptor beta chains below, sequenced in a study of blood T cell repertoires in COVID-19. The assay was immunoSEQ multiplex PCR, and TCRdb's table has in-frame clones only and misses some. The repertoire consists of a few hundred thousand clones, with about 84% occurring once and the leading ten covering under 2%. The sequenced sample consisted of peripheral blood. The receptors stem from a woman aged 45 to 65 with acute or convalescent COVID-19.

V and J are TRBV7-2 and TRBJ1-1; 9 nucleotides agree with TRBD1. Germline V gives CDR1 SGHTA, CDR2 FQGNSA. V trimming: 4 bases; J trimming: 6 bases; junction bases outside the gene matches: 12. The CDR3 is made up of 16 amino acids. The CDR3 is CASSWKSTGGAAEAFF. The CDR3 DNA is TGTGCCAGCAGCTGGAAGAGCACAGGGGGCGCCGCTGAAGCTTTCTTT.

This chain joins TRBV7-3 and TRBJ1-1; 7 bases match TRBD1. Germline CDR1 reads SGHTA; CDR2 reads FQGTGA. The CDR3 spans 14 residues. J was trimmed by 4 bases and V by 2 bases; bases with no gene match: 4. The CDR3, as DNA: TGTGCCAGCAGCTTAGACAGGGTCGGCACTGAAGCTTTCTTT. Amino acid sequence: CASSLDRVGTEAFF.

The gene calls are TRBV4-3 and TRBJ2-1; 10 positions agree with TRBD2. V dropped 3 bases and J dropped 4; count of bases not matched to a gene: 9. CDR1 is LGHNA and CDR2 is YSLEER in the germline V gene. The CDR3 contains 17 residues. For the CDR3, the DNA is TGCGCCAGCAGCCAGGAAATCACTAGCGGGATTTACAATGAGCAGTTCTTC. Translated, it gives CASSQEITSGIYNEQFF.

This clone was detected a few times. The rearrangement links TRBV2 to TRBJ1-2, with D uncertain. This CDR3 region has 14 residues. Trimming pared 3 bases from V and 8 bases from J, leaving 16 bases between. Germline CDR1 and CDR2: SNHLY and FYNNEI. The CDR3 is CASSDSNKFVGYTF. The CDR3 nucleotides read TGTGCCAGCAGTGATTCCAACAAGTTTGTAGGCTACACCTTC.

This clone has a single count. The V call is TRBV7-6, the J call TRBJ2-7, with 7 bases identical to TRBD2. CDR3 size: 13 residues. Unmatched junction bases numbered 4, after V lost 5 bases and J lost 3 bases. CDR1 and CDR2 from the germline V gene are SGHVS and FNYEAQ. This CDR3 is CASSLERDYEQYF. The CDR3 DNA reads TGTGCCAGCAGCCTCGAGCGGGACTACGAGCAGTACTTC.

The chain links TRBV24-1 to TRBJ2-5; tentatively, D is TRBD2 (6 bases). The CDR3 runs to 16 residues. CDR1 KGHDR and CDR2 SFDVKD come from the germline V gene. The V and J ends lost 3 bases and 5 bases respectively, with 18 bases between them. Here the CDR3 reads CATSDGTSQDLETQYF. The CDR3 DNA sequence: TGTGCCACCAGTGATGGGACTTCACAAGACCTCGAGACCCAGTACTTC.

CDR3 sequence: CATGEGTGGYHEQYF. DNA of the CDR3: TGTGCCACGGGGGAGGGGACAGGGGGCTATCACGAGCAGTACTTC. The chain links TRBV15 to TRBJ2-7; 12 positions match TRBD1. The CDR3 loop spans 15 amino acids. Germline lookup yields CDR1 LNHNV and CDR2 YYDKDF (reference sequence). With 9 bases clipped from V and 5 bases from J, the junction kept 11 bases outside the gene matches.

V and J are TRBV11-3 and TRBJ2-1; 10 positions match TRBD2. This CDR3 spans 16 amino acids. J lost 8 bases, V lost 4 bases, and 11 bases had no gene match. Per the germline V gene, CDR1 is SGHNT and CDR2 is YENEEA. Here the CDR3 DNA reads TGTGCCAGCAGCTCCGAGGGAGCGGGAGGGAGGTATGAGCAGTTCTTC. It yields the protein CASSSEGAGGRYEQFF.

The chain combines TRBV9 with TRBJ1-3; D is perhaps TRBD1 (6 bases). The CDR3 extends over 18 amino acids. V lost 0 bases to trimming and J lost 1 base, with 17 bases between them. The germline V gene has CDR1 SGDLS and CDR2 YYNGEE. The DNA of the CDR3 is TGTGCCAGCAGCGTAGCATCACGGCAGGGGATTTCTGGAAACACCATATATTTT. Translated: CASSVASRQGISGNTIYF.

There are a few counts of this clone. The gene calls are TRBV5-1 and TRBJ1-4; D not resolved. V was pared by 0 bases and J by 7 bases, with 13 bases between. CDR1 and CDR2 from the germline V gene are SGHRS and YFSETQ. The CDR3 extends over 15 amino acids. CDR3 bases: TGCGCCAGCAGCTTGGCGGAGGATGTGGGTGAAAAACTGTTTTTT. It codes for CASSLAEDVGEKLFF.

This clone was seen a few times. This chain joins TRBV19 and TRBJ1-2; possibly TRBD1 for D (6 bases). Trimming removed 3 bases from V and 7 bases from J, with 15 bases in between. The CDR3 length is 14 residues. The germline CDR1 and CDR2 sequences are LNHDA and SQIVND (reference sequence). CDR3 nucleotides: TGTGCCAGTAGTATCTCAGGGGCGAGTGGTGGCTACACCTTC. Its translation is CASSISGASGGYTF.

The rearrangement joins TRBV15 to TRBJ2-7; D is perhaps TRBD2 (5 bases). Germline CDR1 is LNHNV and CDR2 is YYDKDF (reference sequence). The CDR3 sequence is 15 residues long. V was shortened by 0 bases and J by 1 base, with 10 bases between the two germline ends. The CDR3 DNA reads as TGTGCCACCAGCAGAGAATTGGACTCTTCCTACGAGCAGTACTTC. Translation: CATSRELDSSYEQYF.

The rearrangement uses TRBV4-2 and TRBJ1-2; TRBD1 might be the D (6 bases). The germline V gene has CDR1 LGHNA and CDR2 YNFKEQ. This CDR3 has 15 residues. V gave up 0 bases and J gave up 6 bases, with 14 bases separating them. The CDR3 nucleotides read TGTGCCAGCAGCCAAGATGTTCCAGGGGATGATGGCTACACCTTC. Residues: CASSQDVPGDDGYTF.

The rearrangement joins TRBV29-1 to TRBJ2-3; TRBD1 might be the D (5 bases). Per germline, CDR1 SQVTM and CDR2 ANQGSEA. V lost 7 bases to trimming and J lost 0 bases, with 11 bases between them. The CDR3 has 13 amino acids. The CDR3: CSAQAASTDTQYF. In DNA form, the CDR3 reads TGCAGCGCACAGGCCGCTAGCACAGATACGCAGTATTTT.

The chain combines TRBV28 with TRBJ2-7, with D possibly TRBD1 on 6 matching bases. The length of the CDR3 is 15 residues. CDR1 and CDR2 from the germline V gene are MDHEN and SYDVKM. Trimming removed 6 bases from V and 1 base from J, with 16 bases in between. This chain's CDR3 is CASSRPGTFSYEQYF. DNA for the CDR3: TGTGCCAGCAGCCGACCTGGGACATTTTCCTACGAGCAGTACTTC. Full variable domain (rest looked up from reference TRBV28 and TRBJ2-7): DVKVTQSSRYLVKRTGEKVFLECVQDMDHENMFWYRQDPGLGLRLIYFSYDVKMKEKGDIPEGYSVSREKKERFSLILESASTNQTSMYLCASSRPGTFSYEQYFGPGTRLTVT.